The rows below give T cell receptor beta chains drawn from one sample of a study of T cells after yellow fever vaccination. TCRdb re-called the 5' RACE reads with MiXCR, one entry per CDR3 protein. The sample carries about 430,000 distinct CDR3 sequences, 18% recorded once. The input for sequencing was PBMCs, taken before the yellow fever booster vaccination. The receptors were sampled from a man between 18 and 29 years old who received the YFV17D yellow fever vaccine. CDR3s include the opening cysteine and the closing phenylalanine or tryptophan. Each record gives: J gene, V gene, D gene, clone size, CDR3 protein, CDR3 DNA. The D gene is left open where the match is weak. Clone size is given for some rows only: seen once, a few or many times, or a class if the clone is expanded.

>TRBJ1-4|TRBV5-1|NA|NA
CASSRGTATNEKLFF
TGCGCCAGCAGCCGGGGGACGGCAACTAATGAAAAACTGTTTTTT
>TRBJ1-5|TRBV28|NA|few
CASSLQWSHNQPQHF
TGTGCCAGCAGCCTACAGTGGAGCCACAATCAGCCCCAGCATTTT
>TRBJ1-1|TRBV20-1|NA|NA
CSARKLQENTEAFF
TGCAGTGCTAGGAAGTTACAGGAGAACACTGAAGCTTTCTTT
>TRBJ2-7|TRBV4-1|TRBD2|NA
CASSQDSASGSYEQYF
TGCGCCAGCAGCCAAGATAGTGCTAGCGGGAGCTACGAGCAGTACTTC
>TRBJ2-1|TRBV7-2|TRBD2|NA
CASSTSSGGLEQFF
TGTGCCAGCAGCACCTCTAGCGGGGGGCTTGAGCAGTTCTTC
>TRBJ2-1|TRBV20-1|TRBD1|NA
CSATQGVLNEQFF
TGCAGTGCTACACAGGGGGTCTTGAATGAGCAGTTCTTC
>TRBJ1-2|TRBV5-5|NA|NA
CASGRSGYTF
TGTGCCAGCGGGAGGAGCGGCTACACCTTC
>TRBJ2-2|TRBV7-3|TRBD2|few
CASSGGGNANTGELFF
TGTGCCAGCAGCGGCGGGGGAAACGCGAACACCGGGGAGCTGTTTTTT
>TRBJ2-1|TRBV24-1|NA|NA
CATSDPQGPLNEQFF
TGTGCCACCAGTGACCCCCAAGGACCGCTTAATGAGCAGTTCTTC
>TRBJ2-3|TRBV7-3|NA|few
CASSPGRTSTDTQYF
TGTGCCAGCAGCCCCGGACGGACTAGCACAGATACGCAGTATTTT
>TRBJ1-1|TRBV4-1|NA|NA
CASSPPGGNTEAFF
TGCGCCAGCAGCCCCCCTGGGGGGAACACTGAAGCTTTCTTT
>TRBJ1-6|TRBV7-9|NA|NA
CASSSNRDENSPLHF
TGTGCCAGCAGCTCCAACCGGGATGAAAATTCACCCCTCCACTTT
>TRBJ1-5|TRBV11-2|NA|NA
CASSLAGQINQPQHF
TGTGCCAGCAGCTTAGCAGGACAGATCAATCAGCCCCAGCATTTT
>TRBJ2-7|TRBV4-3|NA|many
CASSQARGAYYEQYF
TGCGCCAGCAGCCAAGCCCGGGGGGCGTACTACGAGCAGTACTTC
>TRBJ1-2|TRBV3-1|NA|NA
CASSRDGGYGYTF
TGTGCCAGCAGCCGGGACGGCGGCTATGGCTACACCTTC
>TRBJ2-2|TRBV7-6|TRBD2|few
CASSALGTSTTGELFF
TGTGCCAGCAGCGCCTTGGGGACTAGCACGACCGGGGAGCTGTTTTTT
>TRBJ1-5|TRBV12-3/TRBV12-4|NA|few
CASSFGSEVGQPQHF
TGTGCCAGCAGTTTCGGGTCAGAGGTAGGTCAGCCCCAGCATTTT
>TRBJ1-5|TRBV7-2|NA|few
CASSPGPTNQPQHF
TGTGCCAGCAGCCCCGGACCGACCAATCAGCCCCAGCATTTT
>TRBJ2-5|TRBV18|NA|few
CASSPPTSNQETQYF
TGTGCCAGCTCACCACCCACTAGTAACCAAGAGACCCAGTACTTC
>TRBJ2-7|TRBV24-1|NA|few
CATSDPRRGTYEQYF
TGTGCCACCAGTGATCCCCGGCGGGGAACCTACGAGCAGTACTTC
>TRBJ1-4|TRBV4-3|NA|many
CASSQGVAGNEKLFF
TGCGCCAGCAGCCAAGGGGTTGCGGGAAATGAAAAACTGTTTTTT